This T cell receptor beta chain was recorded in a study of T cell responses to AZD1222 COVID-19 vaccine. Study results and limitations: Researchers took repertoire samples only after the peak T cell response had come. Unmutated regions of variants are reportedly targeted by nearly half of spike-specific TCRs. White British people made up most donors, females outnumbered males, and clonal diversity was possibly underestimated.

Assay: immunoSEQ multiplex PCR; the TCRdb copy retains only in-frame clones and omits some. The sample includes 75,000 to 100,000 clones, around 89% of them seen just once. The CDR3 contains 17 residues. The germline CDR1 and CDR2 sequences are SGHTA and FQGNSA. V gave up 2 bases and J gave up 1 base; unmatched junction bases: 11. Note on this clone: The target antigen is unknown.

The TCR comes from an adult in good health. The J gene is TRBJ2-7, the V gene TRBV7-2, with TRBD1 identical over 7 bases. Sample: peripheral blood, taken on day 0 of AZD1222 vaccination. The CDR3 DNA reads TGTGCCAGCAGCTTAAGATATCAGGACAGGCGATCCTACGAGCAGTACTTC. It is translated as CASSLRYQDRRSYEQYF.